Presented here are 6 T cell receptor beta chains from one specimen sequenced in a study of cytomegalovirus exposure and HLA in healthy donors. PCR was performed using 60 Vbeta and 13 Jbeta primers. The repertoire was sequenced with immunoSEQ multiplex PCR; TCRdb's copy has only in-frame clones and lacks some. The sample's table shows about 130,000 clones. What was sequenced was PBMCs. These receptor sequences come from a woman aged 40 to 55 in good health and CMV-seropositive.

The rearrangement links TRBV28 to TRBJ2-2; a possible D gene is TRBD2 (5 bases). The CDR3 contains 16 residues. Trimming shortened V by 5 bases and J by 5 bases, and 18 bases separated the two germline ends. Germline lookup yields CDR1 MDHEN and CDR2 SYDVKM. The CDR3 DNA sequence: TGTGCCAGCAGTCCCGAATACCGGACTCCGACCGGGGAGCTGTTTTTT. Encoded protein: CASSPEYRTPTGELFF.

The gene calls are TRBV2 and TRBJ2-5, with D perhaps TRBD2 (6 bases). CDR3 length equals 15 residues. The V end was cut by 0 bases, the J end by 5 bases, with 13 bases between. In germline, CDR1 is SNHLY, CDR2 FYNNEI. The CDR3 loop reads CASSEAVGSGETQYF. CDR3 DNA sequence: TGTGCCAGCAGTGAAGCGGTCGGGAGTGGGGAGACCCAGTACTTC.

This chain connects TRBV2 to TRBJ2-5; 11 nucleotides agree with TRBD2. V lost 4 bases, J lost 3 bases, and 1 base stayed unmatched. The CDR3 spans 14 residues. The germline V gene encodes CDR1 SNHLY and CDR2 FYNNEI. CDR3 DNA: TGTGCCAGCAGTGCACTAGCGGGAGAAGAGACCCAGTACTTC. The encoded protein is CASSALAGEETQYF.

This chain links TRBV5-1 with TRBJ2-4; 12 nucleotides agree with TRBD2. CDR3 size: 14 residues. V shed 4 bases and J 8 bases; nucleotides not matched to a gene: 4. Germline V lookup: CDR1 SGHRS, CDR2 YFSETQ. CDR3 bases: TGCGCCAGCAGCACTAGCGGGAGGACGGACATTCAGTACTTC. Encoded protein: CASSTSGRTDIQYF. Filled out from reference TRBV5-1 and TRBJ2-4, the complete variable domain reads KAGVTQTPRYLIKTRGQQVTLSCSPISGHRSVSWYQQTPGQGLQFLFEYFSETQRNKGNFPGRFSGRQFSNSRSEMNVSTLELGDSALYLCASSTSGRTDIQYFGAGTRLSVL.

This chain links TRBV28 with TRBJ1-6; D is undetermined. Trimming removed 6 bases at V and 0 bases at J, with 6 bases between. Germline values: CDR1 MDHEN, CDR2 SYDVKM. The CDR3 runs 14 residues. CDR3 DNA sequence: TGTGCCAGCAGCGGGAGCTCCTATAATTCACCCCTCCACTTT. Its protein product is CASSGSSYNSPLHF. Using reference TRBV28 and TRBJ1-6 for the parts outside the CDR3, the full variable domain is DVKVTQSSRYLVKRTGEKVFLECVQDMDHENMFWYRQDPGLGLRLIYFSYDVKMKEKGDIPEGYSVSREKKERFSLILESASTNQTSMYLCASSGSSYNSPLHFGNGTRLTVT.

This chain joins TRBV9 and TRBJ2-1; 9 bases map to TRBD2. V shed 0 bases and J 9 bases; nucleotides not matched to a gene: 4. This CDR3 is 14 amino acids long. Germline V gene lookup returns CDR1 SGDLS and CDR2 YYNGEE. The chain's CDR3 is CASSVGSGSGEQFF. The CDR3, as DNA: TGTGCCAGCAGCGTAGGTAGCGGGAGTGGTGAGCAGTTCTTC. The full variable domain, in which reference TRBV9 and TRBJ2-1 provide the parts outside the CDR3, is DSGVTQTPKHLITATGQRVTLRCSPRSGDLSVYWYQQSLDQGLQFLIQYYNGEERAKGNILERFSAQQFPDLHSELNLSSLELGDSALYFCASSVGSGSGEQFFGPGTRLTVL.